The next 10 T cell receptor beta chains were all read from a single sample in a study of blood T cell repertoires in COVID-19. TCRdb's copy holds only in-frame clones and misses some; the assay was immunoSEQ multiplex PCR. This sample yields 150,000 or so clones, of which about four fifths are seen a single time; 1.6% belongs to the top ten. Source material: peripheral blood. These receptors were taken from a human donor in a cohort sampled during active COVID-19.

The rearrangement links TRBV28 to TRBJ1-5, with D hard to call. The CDR3 is 14 amino acids. Germline lookup yields CDR1 MDHEN and CDR2 SYDVKM. Trimming removed 7 bases from V and 6 bases from J, with 16 bases in between. The CDR3 nucleotides read TGTGCCAGCACCCTCCCTCTAGCCTCTCAGCCCCAGCATTTT. Its protein product is CASTLPLASQPQHF. The full variable domain, its missing parts supplied by reference TRBV28 and TRBJ1-5, is DVKVTQSSRYLVKRTGEKVFLECVQDMDHENMFWYRQDPGLGLRLIYFSYDVKMKEKGDIPEGYSVSREKKERFSLILESASTNQTSMYLCASTLPLASQPQHFGDGTRLSIL.

This sequence joins TRBV2 and TRBJ2-7, with D perhaps TRBD1 (6 bases). The CDR3 runs 14 residues. Trimming cost V 10 bases and J 0 bases, with 16 bases left between them. From germline, CDR1 is SNHLY and CDR2 FYNNEI. The CDR3 sequence is CANRADGDSYEQYF. CDR3 in DNA: TGTGCCAACAGGGCCGACGGGGACTCCTACGAGCAGTACTTC.

This sequence joins TRBV18 and TRBJ2-1, with 7 bases identical to TRBD2. CDR1 and CDR2 from the germline V gene are KGHSH and LQKENI. The CDR3 runs to 13 residues. Trimming cost V 6 bases and J 10 bases; bases outside gene matches: 9. In DNA, the CDR3 is TGTGCCAGCTCCAATCGGGGGGACTCGGAGCAGTTCTTC. Encoded protein: CASSNRGDSEQFF.

The chain is built from TRBV19 and TRBJ2-3; 7 bases align to TRBD1. J was trimmed by 3 bases and V by 4 bases; bases with no gene match: 1. The CDR3 has 13 amino acids. From germline, CDR1 is LNHDA and CDR2 SQIVND (reference sequence). CDR3: CASSKDRTDTQYF. CDR3 DNA: TGTGCCAGTAGTAAGGACAGGACAGATACGCAGTATTTT.

This sequence joins TRBV5-8 and TRBJ1-1, with unresolved D. Germline loops: CDR1 SGHTS, CDR2 YDEGEE. The V gene lost 4 bases and the J gene lost 1 base, with 17 bases spanning the gap. The CDR3 length is 16 residues. For the CDR3, the DNA is TGTGCCAGCAGCCCTACGTTGAGCGGATCGAACACTGAAGCTTTCTTT. It translates to CASSPTLSGSNTEAFF.

The CDR3 coding sequence is TGTGCCAGCGGCAATCCAACCACAGATACGCAGTATTTT. Its translation is CASGNPTTDTQYF. The V gene is TRBV3-1 (or the pseudogene TRBV3-2), the J gene TRBJ2-3; unclear D gene. Trimming took off 8 bases at V and 2 bases at J, with 11 bases between the two ends. The germline V gene encodes CDR1 LGHDT and CDR2 YNNKEL (reference sequence). The CDR3 runs to 13 residues.

The rearrangement uses TRBV15 and TRBJ2-1; 10 nucleotides line up with TRBD2. V lost 8 bases and J lost 9; bases outside the gene matches: 7. CDR1 and CDR2 from the germline V gene are LNHNV and YYDKDF (reference sequence). The CDR3 runs to 13 residues. In nucleotides, the CDR3 is TGTGCCACCGGTCTAGCGGGAGTAGTTGAGCAGTTCTTC. Translated, it gives CATGLAGVVEQFF.

J is TRBJ2-2 and V is TRBV6-1; 8 nucleotides match TRBD2. Unmatched junction bases numbered 6, after V lost 2 bases and J lost 1 base. Germline CDR1 reads MNHNS; CDR2 reads SASEGT. The CDR3 contains 17 residues. CDR3 loop: CASSERRGDLNTGELFF. CDR3 DNA: TGTGCCAGCAGTGAAAGGCGGGGGGATCTGAACACCGGGGAGCTGTTTTTT.

J is TRBJ2-3 and V is TRBV28; D may be TRBD2 (6 bases). V was clipped by 3 bases and J by 6 bases, with 22 bases between them. Germline-derived CDR1 and CDR2 are MDHEN and SYDVKM. This CDR3 is built from 17 residues. The CDR3 region is CASSFSHPLEGRDTQYF. The CDR3 DNA follows: TGTGCCAGCAGTTTCTCCCACCCCCTGGAGGGCCGGGATACGCAGTATTTT.

The chain links TRBV7-3 to TRBJ2-5, with D tentatively TRBD2 (6 bases). This CDR3 contains 14 residues. V lost 3 bases and J 5 bases, leaving 13 bases between the germline ends. Germline V lookup: CDR1 SGHTA, CDR2 FQGTGA. Here the CDR3 DNA reads TGTGCCAGCAGCTTCGGGGGAGCCGGCGAGACCCAGTACTTC. It specifies CASSFGGAGETQYF.